Below are 27 T cell receptor beta chains sequenced from a single sample in a study of PD-1 blockade in mismatch repair-deficient tumors. Assay: immunoSEQ multiplex PCR; the TCRdb copy retains only in-frame clones and omits some. The sample yields tens of thousands of clones, approximately 88% seen once. The sequences come from PBMCs, collected before pembrolizumab treatment. Receptor source: an adult with mismatch repair-deficient cancer.

This clone was detected only a few times. This CDR3 reads CAWSQTGGARIDQPQHF. DNA for the CDR3: TGTGCCTGGAGCCAAACAGGGGGCGCTCGCATCGATCAGCCCCAGCATTTT. V is TRBV30 and J is TRBJ1-5; 9 bases match TRBD1. The CDR3 covers 17 residues. CDR1 is GTSNPN, CDR2 SVGIG, per germline (reference sequence). V shed 3 bases, J shed 5 bases, and the junction held 14 bases outside the gene matches.

This clone was found once. The CDR3 sequence is CASSSTEITGELFF. The CDR3 nucleotides are TGCGCCAGCAGCTCGACGGAGATCACCGGGGAGCTGTTTTTT. This chain connects TRBV5-1 to TRBJ2-2, with D uncertain. The germline CDR1 and CDR2 sequences are SGHRS and YFSETQ. Trimming took 3 bases from V and 4 from J, leaving 10 bases between them. This CDR3 has 14 residues.

This clone was picked up a small number of times. The V and J genes are TRBV5-1 and TRBJ2-7; 7 bases map to TRBD2. V shed 0 bases and J 2 bases; nucleotides not matched to a gene: 5. Germline CDR1 is SGHRS and CDR2 is YFSETQ. The CDR3 has 15 amino acids. The CDR3 DNA is TGCGCCAGCAGCTTGGGGCTAGCGGACACCTACGAGCAGTACTTC. This codes for CASSLGLADTYEQYF.

This clone was counted only a few times. The chain is built from TRBV27 and TRBJ2-7, with D possibly being TRBD1 (6 bases). Trimming shortened V by 4 bases and J by 0 bases, and 13 bases separated the two germline ends. Germline CDR1 and CDR2: MNHEY and SMNVEV (reference sequence). This CDR3 spans 15 amino acids. CDR3 coding DNA: TGTGCCAGCAGTTCGACCACGGACAGCTCCTACGAGCAGTACTTC. Its protein is CASSSTTDSSYEQYF.

V is TRBV5-1 and J is TRBJ2-3, with D maybe TRBD2 (6 bases). Trimming left V 4 bases short and J 0 bases short, with 9 bases between. Germline assignment: CDR1 SGHRS and CDR2 YFSETQ. The CDR3 length is 14 residues. CDR3 DNA: TGCGCCAGCAGCAAGCTAGCGAGCACAGATACGCAGTATTTT. Protein product: CASSKLASTDTQYF.

The chain couples TRBV12-2 to TRBJ2-1; the table's D call, TRBD2, has no DNA check behind it. TRBV12-2 is tagged as a pseudogene. This CDR3 is built from 18 residues. CDR3 sequence (DNA): TGTGCAAGTCGCTTAGCGCCGGGGAAGCGGGGGGCTGGGGATGAGCAGTTCTTC. Amino acid sequence: CASRLAPGKRGAGDEQFF.

The genes are TRBV19 and TRBJ1-5; 7 nucleotides align to TRBD1. The CDR3 totals 15 residues. With 7 bases clipped from V and 2 bases from J, the junction kept 8 bases outside the gene matches. Germline V CDR1 and CDR2: LNHDA, SQIVND (reference sequence). Here the CDR3 reads CASISRGARNQPQHF. CDR3 nucleotides: TGTGCCAGTATAAGCAGGGGGGCCCGCAATCAGCCCCAGCATTTT.

The CDR3 protein is CASSPLLQETQYF. DNA of the CDR3: TGTGCCAGCTCACCACTCCTACAAGAGACCCAGTACTTC. The rearrangement uses TRBV18 and TRBJ2-5; no definite D call. Per the germline V gene, CDR1 is KGHSH and CDR2 is LQKENI. V was shortened by 1 base and J by 2 bases, with 5 bases between the two germline ends. This CDR3 is 13 amino acids long.

The V call is TRBV25-1, the J call TRBJ2-3; 8 bases fit TRBD2. Trimming cost V 8 bases and J 5 bases; bases outside gene matches: 9. CDR3 length: 14 amino acids. Germline V CDR1 and CDR2: MGHDK, SYGVNS. For the CDR3, the DNA is TGTGCCAGCTCCCGGGGGGGGAACCAAGATACGCAGTATTTT. This translates into CASSRGGNQDTQYF.

The chain has TRBV7-8 and TRBJ1-6, with D possibly being TRBD1 (5 bases). V dropped 0 bases and J dropped 10 bases, with 13 bases sitting between them. Germline V gene data show CDR1 as SGHVS and CDR2 as FQNEAQ. This CDR3 has 15 residues. For the CDR3, the DNA is TGTGCCAGCAGCTTAGCAGGGGTCTCAAGGTCACCCCTCCACTTT. Translated: CASSLAGVSRSPLHF.

The chain's CDR3 is CASSPTMDNEKLFF. The CDR3, as DNA: TGTGCCAGCAGCCCGACAATGGATAATGAAAAACTGTTTTTT. The V call is TRBV7-9, the J call TRBJ1-4; D remains unclear. Trimming stripped 5 bases from V and 4 bases from J, with 11 bases between. Germline lookup yields CDR1 SEHNR and CDR2 FQNEAQ (reference sequence). The CDR3 loop spans 14 amino acids.

The chain recombines TRBV4-2 with TRBJ2-3; TRBD1 is a possible D gene (5 bases). Trimming removed 5 bases from V and 2 bases from J, with 8 bases in between. CDR3 length: 13 residues. In germline, CDR1 is LGHNA, CDR2 YNFKEQ. CDR3 in amino acids: CASSYRYTDTQYF. In DNA form, the CDR3 reads TGTGCCAGCAGCTACAGGTACACAGATACGCAGTATTTT.

The chain has TRBV5-1 and TRBJ2-1; 8 bases line up with TRBD2. This CDR3 is 17 amino acids long. The junction had 9 bases not matched to a gene; V was cut back by 0 bases and J by 4 bases. Germline V lookup: CDR1 SGHRS, CDR2 YFSETQ. This CDR3 is CASSLGLAGLEYNEQFF. The CDR3 DNA follows: TGCGCCAGCAGCTTGGGTCTAGCGGGCCTGGAGTACAATGAGCAGTTCTTC.

The chain has TRBV18 and TRBJ2-7; no clear D. Germline CDR1 KGHSH, CDR2 LQKENI. This CDR3 has 15 amino acids. The germline V and J ends were trimmed by 3 bases and 6 bases, with 18 bases remaining between them. This CDR3 reads CASSPLGASGFEQYF. CDR3 bases: TGTGCCAGCTCACCGCTCGGTGCTAGTGGTTTCGAGCAGTACTTC.

The chain links TRBV7-2 to TRBJ2-7; 10 bases align to TRBD1. The CDR3 is 15 amino acids. The trim removed 5 bases at V and 1 base at J, leaving 5 bases unmatched. CDR1 is SGHTA and CDR2 is FQGNSA in the germline V gene. The CDR3 spells CASSIRTGGSYEQYF. CDR3 in DNA: TGTGCCAGCAGCATACGGACAGGGGGGTCCTACGAGCAGTACTTC.

The chain has TRBV7-3 and TRBJ2-1; TRBD2 matches 7 bases. Germline CDR1 and CDR2: SGHTA and FQGTGA. The length of the CDR3 is 17 residues. Trimming took 1 base from V and 6 from J; bases not matched to a gene: 12. CDR3 bases: TGTGCCAGCAGCTTAAGTGCGGGAGTCAGCCGGTTCAATGAGCAGTTCTTC. This gives the protein CASSLSAGVSRFNEQFF.

V usage is TRBV2 and J usage is TRBJ2-5, with a weak D call TRBD2 (5 bases). V was clipped by 5 bases and J by 4 bases, with 11 bases between them. Germline CDR1 and CDR2: SNHLY and FYNNEI. The CDR3 length is 13 residues. The chain's CDR3 is CASSKLEGETQYF. The CDR3, as DNA: TGTGCCAGCAGTAAGTTAGAGGGAGAGACCCAGTACTTC.

V is TRBV2 and J is TRBJ2-4; D is unresolved. CDR1 is SNHLY and CDR2 is FYNNEI in the germline V gene. CDR3 size: 12 residues. V gave up 8 bases and J gave up 0 bases, with 5 bases separating them. DNA of the CDR3: TGTGCCAGCCGACTAGCCAAAAACATTCAGTACTTC. Residues: CASRLAKNIQYF.

This sequence joins TRBV7-8 and TRBJ2-1, with 9 bases aligning to TRBD2. CDR1 is SGHVS and CDR2 is FQNEAQ in the germline V gene. The trim removed 5 bases at V and 8 bases at J, leaving 13 bases unmatched. This CDR3 region has 16 residues. CDR3 protein: CASSPAFRTSAHEQFF. CDR3 in DNA: TGTGCCAGCAGCCCCGCTTTCAGGACTAGCGCTCATGAGCAGTTCTTC.

This chain uses TRBV9 with TRBJ2-6; D not certain. Germline V gene data show CDR1 as SGDLS and CDR2 as YYNGEE. The CDR3 consists of 15 residues. Trimming removed 3 bases at V and 0 bases at J, with 7 bases between. The CDR3: CASSAASSGANVLTF. The CDR3 nucleotides are TGTGCCAGCAGCGCCGCTAGCTCTGGGGCCAACGTCCTGACTTTC.

CDR3: CASSSLSGDSYNEQFF. In DNA, the CDR3 is TGTGCCAGCAGCTCGCTTAGCGGGGATTCCTACAATGAGCAGTTCTTC. The rearrangement links TRBV7-3 to TRBJ2-1; 8 nucleotides align to TRBD2. Germline CDR1 and CDR2: SGHTA and FQGTGA. V lost 4 bases, J lost 1 base, and 6 bases stayed unmatched. The CDR3 has 16 amino acids.

V and J are TRBV11-1 and TRBJ1-2; the match to TRBD1 covers 7 bases. With V trimmed by 5 bases and J by 6 bases, 12 bases remained unmatched. The CDR3 consists of 15 residues. CDR1 and CDR2 (germline): SGHAT, FQDESV (reference sequence). CDR3 DNA: TGTGCCAGCAGCGGAATTACCCAGGGGGAAGATGGCTACACCTTC. Translation gives CASSGITQGEDGYTF. Full variable domain (rest looked up from reference TRBV11-1 and TRBJ1-2): EAEVAQSPRYKITEKSQAVAFWCDPISGHATLYWYRQILGQGPELLVQFQDESVVDDSQLPKDRFSAERLKGVDSTLKIQPAELGDSAMYLCASSGITQGEDGYTFGSGTRLTVV.

The rearrangement links TRBV19 to TRBJ2-2, with a tentative D call TRBD1 (6 bases). V lost 6 bases, J lost 3 bases, and 14 bases lay in between. The CDR3 has 15 amino acids. The germline V gene encodes CDR1 LNHDA and CDR2 SQIVND (reference sequence). The CDR3: CASSWGRRDTGELFF. The CDR3 DNA is TGTGCCAGTAGCTGGGGGCGCCGGGACACCGGGGAGCTGTTTTTT.

The rearrangement links TRBV19 to TRBJ2-5; the D gene is possibly TRBD2 (6 bases). Germline V gives CDR1 LNHDA, CDR2 SQIVND (reference sequence). There are 15 residues in the CDR3. V lost 8 bases to trimming and J lost 0 bases, with 16 bases between them. The CDR3 loop is CASRPGLPYQETQYF. CDR3 bases: TGTGCCAGTCGGCCGGGACTCCCGTACCAAGAGACCCAGTACTTC. The full variable domain, in which reference TRBV19 and TRBJ2-5 provide the parts outside the CDR3, is DGGITQSPKYLFRKEGQNVTLSCEQNLNHDAMYWYRQDPGQGLRLIYYSQIVNDFQKGDIAEGYSVSREKKESFPLTVTSAQKNPTAFYLCASRPGLPYQETQYFGPGTRLLVL.

V is TRBV25-1 and J is TRBJ1-1; tentatively, D is TRBD1 (5 bases). The CDR3 consists of 18 residues. Trimming took off 4 bases at V and 4 bases at J, with 25 bases between the two ends. Looked up from germline, CDR1 is MGHDK and CDR2 is SYGVNS. The CDR3 reads CASSGGERLTALATEAFF. The DNA for the CDR3 is TGTGCCAGCAGTGGGGGGGAAAGACTTACGGCCCTAGCCACTGAAGCTTTCTTT.

The rearrangement joins TRBV6-5 to TRBJ2-5, with a weak D call TRBD1 (6 bases). This CDR3 has 13 amino acids. Trimming pared 5 bases from V and 3 bases from J, leaving 10 bases between. Germline CDR1 reads MNHEY; CDR2 reads SVGAGI. CDR3 nucleotide sequence: TGTGCCAGCAGTGGGGACACGGAAGAGACCCAGTACTTC. Its translation is CASSGDTEETQYF.

The chain carries TRBV6-5 and TRBJ1-2; D unresolved. Trimming pared 6 bases from V and 2 bases from J, leaving 16 bases between. The CDR3 is 15 residues long. Germline loops: CDR1 MNHEY, CDR2 SVGAGI. This CDR3 is CASSLPEGPNYGYTF. Written as DNA, the CDR3 is TGTGCCAGCAGCCTCCCCGAGGGCCCCAACTATGGCTACACCTTC.